The source of this T cell receptor beta chain is a study of T cells after yellow fever vaccination. This clonotype came up a few times. The V gene lost 5 bases and the J gene lost 4 bases, with 13 bases spanning the gap. Germline lookup yields CDR1 SQVTM and CDR2 ANQGSEA. The CDR3 contains 13 residues. TCRdb recomputed calls from the 5' RACE reads with MiXCR, one row per CDR3 protein. The repertoire holds a few hundred thousand distinct CDR3 sequences, with roughly 8.4% as singletons. The receptor's source is a man aged 18-30 years who received the YFV17D yellow fever vaccine. Sequenced material: PBMCs, taken about 49 days after the first yellow fever vaccination. V usage is TRBV29-1 and J usage is TRBJ2-3, with D perhaps assigned TRBD1 or TRBD2 (6 bases each). This chain's CDR3 is CSVSWGAADTQYF. CDR3 nucleotides: TGCAGCGTTTCTTGGGGGGCCGCAGATACGCAGTATTTT.